These 11 T cell receptor beta chains were sequenced from one sample in a study of T cell repertoires in cytomegalovirus infection (dated by TCRdb to the late 2010s). These reads were obtained on an Illumina HiSeq 1500. The public reads were reprocessed in TCRdb via fastp at Q25 and MiXCR, keeping in-frame beta chains. Here each entry gathers all rows of one CDR3 protein and keeps the most common genes and DNA. The sample includes hundreds of thousands of distinct CDR3 sequences, with approximately 40% observed a single time. Of the sample, around two fifths falls within the top ten clones. The antigens for these receptors are not known. The treatment or condition tag for this specimen amounts to: in vitro stimulation with specific CMV peptide epitopes to enrich CMV-specific T cells. Sequenced material: cultured PBMCs, taken from culture after CMV antigen stimulation. The receptors stem from a human donor in good health (CMV status not recorded). Some clones in this sample may be carry-over from other donors' samples.

V is TRBV2 and J is TRBJ2-3, with unresolved D. Germline V gene sequence: CDR1 SNHLY, CDR2 FYNNEI. Trimming took 1 base from V and 8 from J, leaving 10 bases between them. The CDR3 has 13 residues. The DNA of the CDR3 is TGTGCCAGCAGTGAAGGGGGTCCTTCTACGCAGTATTTT. This sequence encodes CASSEGGPSTQYF.

The rearrangement joins TRBV11-3 to TRBJ2-1; weak D call: TRBD1 (6 bases). This CDR3 region has 16 residues. V lost 4 bases and J 8 bases, leaving 21 bases between the germline ends. CDR1 and CDR2 from the germline V gene are SGHNT and YENEEA. For the CDR3, the DNA is TGTGCCAGCAGCTCGGGCATTCCAGGGGTAGTGGATGAGCAGTTCTTC. Translating it yields CASSSGIPGVVDEQFF. The entire variable domain, with the rest obtained from reference TRBV11-3 and TRBJ2-1, is as follows: EAGVVQSPRYKIIEKKQPVAFWCNPISGHNTLYWYLQNLGQGPELLIRYENEEAVDDSQLPKDRFSAERLKGVDSTLKIQPAELGDSAVYLCASSSGIPGVVDEQFFGPGTRLTVL.

The chain employs TRBV12-3 or TRBV12-4 and TRBJ1-2, with unresolved D. V dropped 5 bases and J dropped 0 bases, with 10 bases sitting between them. CDR3 size: 14 residues. CDR3 in amino acids: CASSPGPTNYGYTF. The CDR3 bases are TGTGCCAGCAGTCCCGGTCCGACTAACTATGGCTACACCTTC.

The chain recombines TRBV7-9 with TRBJ2-4; 9 nucleotides align to TRBD1. The germline V gene has CDR1 SEHNR and CDR2 FQNEAQ (reference sequence). V was pared by 5 bases and J by 8 bases, with 7 bases of the junction left unmatched. The CDR3 runs to 14 residues. CDR3 nucleotides: TGTGCCAGCAGCCGAACAGGGGGCCTCGACATTCAGTACTTC. Translation: CASSRTGGLDIQYF. Supplemented by reference TRBV7-9 and TRBJ2-4, the full variable domain reads DTGVSQNPRHKITKRGQNVTFRCDPISEHNRLYWYRQTLGQGPEFLTYFQNEAQLEKSRLLSDRFSAERPKGSFSTLEIQRTEQGDSAMYLCASSRTGGLDIQYFGAGTRLSVL.

The V gene is TRBV7-8, the J gene TRBJ2-3; D is ambiguous. The CDR3 spans 19 residues. Trimming took 2 bases from V and 1 from J, leaving 22 bases between them. CDR1 and CDR2 from the germline V gene are SGHVS and FQNEAQ. DNA for the CDR3: TGTGCCAGCAGCTTATTAGGGTTTCTAATCAAAAGGGGCACAGATACGCAGTATTTT. It is translated as CASSLLGFLIKRGTDTQYF.

This rearrangement joins TRBV11-2 to TRBJ2-7, with unresolved D. The CDR3 contains 15 residues. In germline, CDR1 is SGHAT, CDR2 FQNNGV. The germline V and J ends were trimmed by 2 bases and 3 bases, with 14 bases remaining between them. In DNA, the CDR3 is TGTGCCAGCAGCTTATCTCAGGTCTCCAACTACGAGCAGTACTTC. This sequence encodes CASSLSQVSNYEQYF.

The V gene is TRBV19, the J gene TRBJ2-1, with TRBD2 as a possible D gene (5 bases). The CDR3 consists of 16 residues. V lost 6 bases and J 4 bases, leaving 19 bases between the germline ends. From germline, CDR1 is LNHDA and CDR2 SQIVND (reference sequence). CDR3 in DNA: TGTGCCAGTAGCACATGGACTGAGCGGAGATACAATGAGCAGTTCTTC. Protein: CASSTWTERRYNEQFF.

The V gene is TRBV7-8, the J gene TRBJ2-3; the D is unclear. The V gene lost 7 bases and the J gene lost 1 base, with 15 bases spanning the gap. The CDR3 totals 15 residues. Germline CDR1 SGHVS, CDR2 FQNEAQ. CDR3 protein: CASTPRGFGTDTQYF. CDR3 DNA: TGTGCCAGCACTCCTAGAGGTTTCGGCACAGATACGCAGTATTTT. The full variable domain, with the rest looked up from reference TRBV7-8 and TRBJ2-3, is GAGVSQSPRYKVAKRGQDVALRCDPISGHVSLFWYQQALGQGPEFLTYFQNEAQLDKSGLPSDRFFAERPEGSVSTLKIQRTQQEDSAVYLCASTPRGFGTDTQYFGPGTRLTVL.

This clonotype has only a few counts. The rearrangement links TRBV6-1 to TRBJ2-7; 8 bases match TRBD1. With V trimmed by 6 bases and J by 2 bases, 6 bases remained unmatched. This CDR3 has 14 residues. Germline-derived CDR1 and CDR2 are MNHNS and SASEGT. CDR3 protein: CASSRQGSAYEQYF. For the CDR3, the DNA is TGTGCCAGCAGCCGACAGGGGTCAGCCTACGAGCAGTACTTC.

V and J are TRBV11-2 and TRBJ2-1; 13 bases align to TRBD2. The CDR3 runs 16 residues. V was pared by 6 bases and J by 10 bases, with 12 bases of the junction left unmatched. Germline CDR1 reads SGHAT; CDR2 reads FQNNGV. The CDR3 sequence is CASRILAGGPRGEQFF. In DNA form, the CDR3 reads TGTGCCAGCAGAATACTAGCGGGAGGGCCCAGAGGCGAGCAGTTCTTC. The complete variable domain, with remaining parts taken from reference TRBV11-2 and TRBJ2-1, reads EAGVAQSPRYKIIEKRQSVAFWCNPISGHATLYWYQQILGQGPKLLIQFQNNGVVDDSQLPKDRFSAERLKGVDSTLKIQPAKLEDSAVYLCASRILAGGPRGEQFFGPGTRLTVL.

CDR3: CASSLEGGSPHPDEAFF. CDR3 nucleotides: TGTGCCAGCAGCTTGGAGGGAGGCAGCCCCCATCCTGATGAAGCTTTCTTT. This chain uses TRBV5-4 with TRBJ1-1; D not certain. This CDR3 region has 17 residues. Germline CDR1 and CDR2: SGHNT and YYREEE (reference sequence). The V and J ends lost 0 bases and 7 bases respectively, with 22 bases between them.